The 18 T cell receptor beta chains given below trace back to one sample, sequenced in a study of blood T cell repertoires in COVID-19. TCRdb's table, derived via immunoSEQ multiplex PCR, lists solely in-frame clones and lacks some. The data show about 260,000 clones, 80% to 90% seen once. The sequenced sample consisted of peripheral blood. The receptors were gathered from a woman aged 70-85 years with COVID-19, enrolled during active disease.

The chain combines TRBV29-1 with TRBJ2-5; perhaps TRBD1 as D (5 bases). V lost 7 bases to trimming and J lost 5 bases, with 14 bases between them. Germline V gene lookup returns CDR1 SQVTM and CDR2 ANQGSEA. This CDR3 has 12 amino acids. The CDR3 spells CSGKGFGETQYF. As DNA, the CDR3 is TGCAGCGGGAAGGGGTTTGGGGAGACCCAGTACTTC. The whole variable domain, remainder taken from reference TRBV29-1 and TRBJ2-5, is SAVISQKPSRDICQRGTSLTIQCQVDSQVTMMFWYRQQPGQSLTLIATANQGSEATYESGFVIDKFPISRPNLTFSTLTVSNMSPEDSSIYLCSGKGFGETQYFGPGTRLLVL.

The V call is TRBV3-1 (or the pseudogene TRBV3-2), the J call TRBJ2-7, with 7 bases matching TRBD2. The V segment lost 0 bases and the J segment 10 bases; nucleotides outside the gene matches: 9. Germline V CDR1 and CDR2: LGHDT, YNNKEL (reference sequence). There are 14 residues in the CDR3. The CDR3 reads CASSQDLAGADQYF. CDR3 nucleotide sequence: TGTGCCAGCAGCCAAGATCTGGCGGGAGCTGACCAGTACTTC.

This chain uses TRBV7-3 with TRBJ2-1; D may be TRBD2 (5 bases). The CDR3 has 12 amino acids. V dropped 4 bases and J dropped 9 bases, with 10 bases sitting between them. Germline-derived CDR1 and CDR2 are SGHTA and FQGTGA. The CDR3 reads CASSSFGGEQFF. DNA for the CDR3: TGTGCCAGCAGCTCCTTTGGAGGTGAGCAGTTCTTC.

The chain carries TRBV6-1 and TRBJ1-3; 7 nucleotides align to TRBD1. CDR3 length: 15 residues. CDR1 MNHNS and CDR2 SASEGT come from the germline V gene. With V trimmed by 7 bases and J by 0 bases, 6 bases remained unmatched. In nucleotides, the CDR3 is TGTGCCAGCACTAAACAGGGGCCCTCTGGAAACACCATATATTTT. Translation gives CASTKQGPSGNTIYF.

The V call is TRBV12-3 or TRBV12-4, the J call TRBJ1-1; D uncertain. V was trimmed by 5 bases and J by 11 bases, leaving 3 bases between them. CDR3 length: 8 amino acids. The DNA for the CDR3 is TGTGCCAGCAGTCGGGCTTTCTTT. It encodes CASSRAFF.

V is TRBV9 and J is TRBJ2-7; weak D call: TRBD2 (5 bases). The germline CDR1 and CDR2 sequences are SGDLS and YYNGEE. V lost 0 bases, J lost 6 bases, and 10 bases lay in between. The CDR3 is made up of 13 amino acids. CDR3 DNA sequence: TGTGCCAGCAGCGTAGAATCCCGGGGCGAGCAGTACTTC. It translates to CASSVESRGEQYF.

The V gene is TRBV4-1, the J gene TRBJ2-7; the D is unclear. The germline V and J ends were trimmed by 5 bases and 2 bases, with 13 bases remaining between them. Per germline, CDR1 MGHRA and CDR2 YSYEKL. The CDR3 runs to 14 residues. DNA of the CDR3: TGCGCCAGCAGCTTCGACTCCAGCCCCTACGAGCAGTACTTC. Translation gives CASSFDSSPYEQYF.

A word on this clone: The sample contains more than one DNA sequence encoding this CDR3. The CDR3 DNA reads TGTGCCAGCAGCCCTAGGGGTTCCTACGAGCAGTACTTC. It codes for CASSPRGSYEQYF. The V and J genes are TRBV11-2 and TRBJ2-7; D might be TRBD1 (5 bases). From germline, CDR1 is SGHAT and CDR2 FQNNGV. The CDR3 covers 13 residues. The V end lost 5 bases, the J end lost 1 base, and 9 bases lay between the germline ends.

A remark on this clone: The germline gene is not matched at one end of the junction; a read error may be the cause. The chain has TRBV7-7 and TRBJ2-3, with 7 bases fitting TRBD2. The CDR3 totals 15 residues. Germline-derived CDR1 and CDR2 are SSHAT and FNYEAQ (reference sequence). The CDR3 nucleotides are TGTGCTAGCAGCTTAGCGGCGGGAGAGACAGATACGCAGTATTTT. This encodes CASSLAAGETDTQYF. The full variable domain, its missing parts supplied by reference TRBV7-7 and TRBJ2-3, is GAGVSQSPRYKVTKRGQDVTLRCDPISSHATLYWYQQALGQGPEFLTYFNYEAQPDKSGLPSDRFSAERPEGSISTLTIQRTEQRDSAMYRCASSLAAGETDTQYFGPGTRLTVL.

This chain uses TRBV5-1 with TRBJ2-7; 7 bases align to TRBD2. The germline V gene encodes CDR1 SGHRS and CDR2 YFSETQ. The CDR3 has 15 amino acids. The V gene end was trimmed by 0 bases and the J gene end by 3 bases; junction bases not matched to a gene: 6. The CDR3: CASSLAASGFYEQYF. CDR3 DNA: TGCGCCAGCAGCTTGGCGGCTAGCGGATTCTACGAGCAGTACTTC.

The chain employs TRBV19 and TRBJ2-1; D is ambiguous. The length of the CDR3 is 11 residues. With 9 bases removed from V and 1 base from J, the gap between germline ends came to 4 bases. Germline V gene data show CDR1 as LNHDA and CDR2 as SQIVND (reference sequence). CDR3 residues: CASQSYNEQFF. As DNA, the CDR3 is TGTGCCAGCCAGTCCTACAATGAGCAGTTCTTC.

The chain employs TRBV6-5 and TRBJ2-7, with TRBD2 matching over 9 bases. The germline gives CDR1 MNHEY, CDR2 SVGAGI. With V trimmed by 6 bases and J by 3 bases, 6 bases remained unmatched. The CDR3 is made up of 14 amino acids. The CDR3 DNA reads as TGTGCCAGCAGCCGGACTAGCGTGAACTACGAGCAGTACTTC. This sequence encodes CASSRTSVNYEQYF.

V and J are TRBV24-1 and TRBJ2-3, with D possibly being TRBD2 (6 bases). In germline, CDR1 is KGHDR, CDR2 SFDVKD. The V and J ends lost 4 bases and 6 bases respectively, with 10 bases between them. This CDR3 contains 13 residues. Written as DNA, the CDR3 is TGTGCCACCAGTGACCGACTAGGGGATACGCAGTATTTT. Translated, it gives CATSDRLGDTQYF.

This clone was counted a few times. The chain couples TRBV30 to TRBJ2-7; weak D call: TRBD1 (6 bases). This CDR3 region has 16 residues. V was cut by 1 base and J by 2 bases, with 18 bases left in between. From germline, CDR1 is GTSNPN and CDR2 SVGIG (reference sequence). The CDR3 protein is CAWSGYGDTRTYEQYF. The CDR3 DNA sequence: TGTGCCTGGAGTGGGTACGGGGACACCAGGACCTACGAGCAGTACTTC.

The rearrangement uses TRBV5-1 and TRBJ2-5; tentatively, D is TRBD1 (5 bases). Germline values: CDR1 SGHRS, CDR2 YFSETQ. The CDR3 length is 14 residues. Trimming removed 0 bases at V and 0 bases at J, with 6 bases between. The CDR3 reads CASSLDRYQETQYF. CDR3 nucleotides: TGCGCCAGCAGCTTGGACAGGTACCAAGAGACCCAGTACTTC.

The V call is TRBV10-3, the J call TRBJ1-4, with 8 nucleotides matching TRBD1. From germline, CDR1 is ENHRY and CDR2 SYGVKD. V was pared by 2 bases and J by 7 bases, with 6 bases of the junction left unmatched. This CDR3 spans 15 amino acids. The CDR3 spells CAISEDQGAGEKLFF. The CDR3 nucleotides read TGTGCCATCAGTGAGGATCAGGGGGCCGGTGAAAAACTGTTTTTT.

The J gene is TRBJ2-3, the V gene TRBV28; 14 bases fit TRBD2. The CDR3 is 16 residues long. V lost 3 bases, J lost 6 bases, and 5 bases stayed unmatched. Germline V gene data show CDR1 as MDHEN and CDR2 as SYDVKM. CDR3: CASSLTSGRVFDTQYF. The DNA for the CDR3 is TGTGCCAGCAGTTTGACTAGCGGGAGGGTATTTGATACGCAGTATTTT. Supplemented by reference TRBV28 and TRBJ2-3, the full variable domain reads DVKVTQSSRYLVKRTGEKVFLECVQDMDHENMFWYRQDPGLGLRLIYFSYDVKMKEKGDIPEGYSVSREKKERFSLILESASTNQTSMYLCASSLTSGRVFDTQYFGPGTRLTVL.

With respect to this clone: Compared with germline, one end of the junction differs, possibly owing to a read error. The CDR3 loop reads CASTTLGPGTGGQSQHF. CDR3 nucleotides: TGCGCCAGCACCACCTTGGGGCCTGGGACAGGGGGTCAGTCCCAGCATTTT. The J gene is TRBJ1-5, the V gene TRBV10-1; 11 bases are shared with TRBD1. Looked up from germline, CDR1 is WNHNN and CDR2 is SYGVQD (reference sequence). The CDR3 spans 17 residues.